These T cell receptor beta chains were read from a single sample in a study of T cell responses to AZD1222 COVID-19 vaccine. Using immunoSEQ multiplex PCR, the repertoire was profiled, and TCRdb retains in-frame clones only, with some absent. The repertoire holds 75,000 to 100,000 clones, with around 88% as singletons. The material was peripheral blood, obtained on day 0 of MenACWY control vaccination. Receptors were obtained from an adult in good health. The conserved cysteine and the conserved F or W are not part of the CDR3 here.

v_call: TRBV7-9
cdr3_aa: ASSRGQAGEQY

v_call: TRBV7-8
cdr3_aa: ASSLGAVNTEAF

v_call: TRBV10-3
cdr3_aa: AISDSGGNQPQH

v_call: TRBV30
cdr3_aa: AWSTGGSNQPQH

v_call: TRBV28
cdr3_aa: ASSLFAFRGRGDQPQH

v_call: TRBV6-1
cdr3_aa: ASSEALLPLAGGRGEQF

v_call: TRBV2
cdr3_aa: ASSTSDRTSATNEKLF

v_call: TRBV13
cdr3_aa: ASILTGTGVTGELF

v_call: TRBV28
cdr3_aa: ASSPPGEGYT

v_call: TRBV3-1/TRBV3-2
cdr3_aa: ASSQGDRNNYGYT

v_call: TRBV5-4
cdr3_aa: ASSFRQGENSPLH

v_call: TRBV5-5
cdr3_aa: ASSLSHPDLYEQY

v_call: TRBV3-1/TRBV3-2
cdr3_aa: ASSPIRDIYGYT

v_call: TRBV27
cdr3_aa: ASSRDSGAGDTQY

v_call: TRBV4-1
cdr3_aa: ASSPTVAGASKGSYEQY

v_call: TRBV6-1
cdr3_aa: ASSDVGEMNTEAF

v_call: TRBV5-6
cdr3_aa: ASSLAQEGRGEKLF

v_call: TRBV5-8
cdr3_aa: ASSLKVTSEDEQF

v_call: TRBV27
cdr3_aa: ASRGQGGTGELF

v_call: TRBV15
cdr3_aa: ATSRERGQPQH

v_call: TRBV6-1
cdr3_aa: ASSEQWESFPYEQY

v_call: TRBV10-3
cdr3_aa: AISESRVNEKLF

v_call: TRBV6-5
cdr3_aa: ASSYSFRGLAF

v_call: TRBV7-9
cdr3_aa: ASSLGGQGAVNEQF

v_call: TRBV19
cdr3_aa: ASSSRDGFNQPQH

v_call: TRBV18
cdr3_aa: ASSEVLTGTGGELF

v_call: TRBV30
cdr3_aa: AWVQASMANYGYT

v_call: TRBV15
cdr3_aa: ATSRYGTGETRKLF

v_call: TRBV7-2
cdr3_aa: ASSLEGGRGSYNEQF

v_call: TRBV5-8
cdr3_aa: ASSLNRDGEQF

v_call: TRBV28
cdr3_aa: AAAGGMGTSSYNSPLH

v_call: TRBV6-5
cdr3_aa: ASTGQGNQPQH

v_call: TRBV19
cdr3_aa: ASSSGGGYYGYT

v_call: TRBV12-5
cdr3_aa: ASVYLTANTEAF

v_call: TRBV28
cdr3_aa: ASRGPGDTQY

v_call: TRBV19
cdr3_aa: ASSVWTGVTGELF

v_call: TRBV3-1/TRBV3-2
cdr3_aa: ASSQDPGTGGEKLF